One T cell receptor (beta chain) is described in this entry. Its antigen is not identified. This entry comes from a study of early T cells in non-severe SARS-CoV-2 infection. Overall study: Alpha and beta chains were unpaired, from unsorted whole-blood bulk RNA.

In the library, individual cDNA molecules carried attached unique molecular identifiers. TCRdb used MiXCR to reprocess the 5' RACE reads, holding one entry per CDR3 protein. The sample consists of about 83,000 distinct CDR3 sequences, about 10% of them appearing once. Notes on the study in general: Matching results from VDJdb favored anti-spike CD8 responses, leaving private and CD4 specificities undetected.

The CDR3 consists of 14 residues. V lost 0 bases and J lost 2, with 6 bases in between. In germline, CDR1 is SGDLS, CDR2 YYNGEE. The V gene is TRBV9, the J gene TRBJ1-3, with D hard to call. Specimen: whole blood, collected at baseline. This sequence originates from an adult who was a healthcare worker with PCR-confirmed SARS-CoV-2 infection or an uninfected control (not recorded which). The CDR3 is CASSVVATGNTIYF. CDR3 in DNA: TGTGCCAGCAGCGTAGTGGCTACTGGAAACACCATATATTTT.